Below are 26 T cell receptor beta chains sequenced from a single sample in a study of Graves' ophthalmopathy and Graves' hyperthyroidism. RNA transcripts were the source from which TCR beta CDR3 regions were amplified. The first-round RT-PCR employed HTBI primers together with the Qiagen OneStep RT-PCR kit. A multiplex PCR was then performed as the second round. Using its own MiXCR run on the multiplex PCR reads, TCRdb lists one record per CDR3 protein. The sample lists over a million distinct CDR3 sequences, less than 45% occurring once. Specimen: peripheral blood or thyroid tissue (not recorded which). Every receptor here comes from an adult man with Graves' hyperthyroidism.

The chain combines TRBV7-2 with TRBJ2-3; no definite D call. Trimming removed 5 bases at V and 6 bases at J, with 15 bases between. This CDR3 contains 14 residues. Germline CDR1 and CDR2: SGHTA and FQGNSA. Here the CDR3 reads CASSPGQSVDTQYF. The CDR3 region has the DNA TGTGCCAGCAGCCCCGGGCAGTCAGTGGATACGCAGTATTTT.

This clonotype was seen repeatedly, ten times or more. This chain joins TRBV20-1 and TRBJ1-1, with TRBD1 matching 7 bases. There are 14 residues in the CDR3. Germline V gives CDR1 DFQATT, CDR2 SNEGSKA (reference sequence). Unmatched junction bases numbered 7, after V lost 4 bases and J lost 2 bases. CDR3 residues: CSAKVRGVNTEAFF. In nucleotides, the CDR3 is TGCAGTGCTAAGGTCAGGGGGGTTAACACTGAAGCTTTCTTT.

Regarding this clonotype: It may be a read error: a sequence one base away is much more abundant. The chain couples TRBV14 to TRBJ2-5; 9 bases map to TRBD1. The V gene end was trimmed by 0 bases and the J gene end by 4 bases; junction bases not matched to a gene: 9. The CDR3 runs to 17 residues. The germline V gene encodes CDR1 SGHDN and CDR2 FVKESK. The CDR3 sequence is CASSQDRNRGRRETQYF. The DNA for the CDR3 is TGTGCCAGCAGCCAAGATCGGAACAGGGGGCGCAGAGAGACCCAGTACTTC. Looking up the rest from reference TRBV14 and TRBJ2-5 gives the full variable domain: EAGVTQFPSHSVIEKGQTVTLRCDPISGHDNLYWYRRVMGKEIKFLLHFVKESKQDESGMPNNRFLAERTGGTYSTLKVQPAELEDSGVYFCASSQDRNRGRRETQYFGPGTRLLVL.

The V call is TRBV10-2, the J call TRBJ2-5, with 7 bases identical to TRBD2. Germline CDR1 reads WSHSY; CDR2 reads SAAADI. This CDR3 is built from 14 residues. Trimming took 5 bases from V and 1 from J; bases not matched to a gene: 4. Here the CDR3 DNA reads TGCGCCAGCAGTATTAGCGGGTTCCAAGAGACCCAGTACTTC. This translates into CASSISGFQETQYF.

The J gene is TRBJ2-7, the V gene TRBV7-9; TRBD1 aligns across 8 bases. The trim removed 3 bases at V and 6 bases at J, leaving 10 bases unmatched. The CDR3 covers 15 residues. Germline CDR1 reads SEHNR; CDR2 reads FQNEAQ (reference sequence). CDR3 in amino acids: CASSLQGDRNCEQYF. The DNA of the CDR3 is TGTGCCAGCAGCTTGCAGGGGGACAGGAACTGCGAGCAGTACTTC.

The V and J genes are TRBV29-1 and TRBJ1-2, with D possibly matching TRBD1 (5 bases). CDR1 and CDR2 (germline): SQVTM, ANQGSEA. V lost 8 bases, J lost 7 bases, and 14 bases lay in between. The CDR3 contains 11 residues. CDR3: CSLAGGVGYTF. The CDR3, as DNA: TGCAGCTTGGCCGGAGGGGTTGGCTACACCTTC.

The J gene is TRBJ2-2, the V gene TRBV10-3, with 7 bases matching TRBD2. Germline V gene lookup returns CDR1 ENHRY and CDR2 SYGVKD. The CDR3 totals 15 residues. Unmatched junction bases numbered 5, after V lost 7 bases and J lost 0 bases. The CDR3 sequence: CAIIDLAANTGELFF. CDR3 DNA sequence: TGTGCCATCATTGACCTAGCGGCGAACACCGGGGAGCTGTTTTTT.

The chain links TRBV5-4 to TRBJ2-5, with a weak D call TRBD2 (8 bases). Per germline, CDR1 SGHNT and CDR2 YYREEE (reference sequence). The CDR3 runs 16 residues. Trimming cost V 5 bases and J 5 bases, with 22 bases left between them. The CDR3 DNA sequence: TGTGCCAGCAGGCCCCGGGACAGAGCGGGAGCCGAGACCCAGTACTTC. Amino acids: CASRPRDRAGAETQYF. The whole variable domain, remainder taken from reference TRBV5-4 and TRBJ2-5, is ETGVTQSPTHLIKTRGQQVTLRCSSQSGHNTVSWYQQALGQGPQFIFQYYREEENGRGNFPPRFSGLQFPNYSSELNVNALELDDSALYLCASRPRDRAGAETQYFGPGTRLLVL.

Many counts were recorded for this clonotype. CDR3 bases: TGTGCCAGCAGCTCACAACCGGGACTCAACACTGAAGCTTTCTTT. Translated: CASSSQPGLNTEAFF. The J gene is TRBJ1-1, the V gene TRBV7-2; D possibly corresponds to TRBD1 (5 bases). The CDR3 is made up of 15 amino acids. From germline, CDR1 is SGHTA and CDR2 FQGNSA. V was clipped by 4 bases and J by 2 bases, with 14 bases between them.

The sample holds many counts of this clonotype. The V gene is TRBV5-1, the J gene TRBJ1-2; no definite D call. V was clipped by 0 bases and J by 8 bases, with 11 bases between them. Germline CDR1 is SGHRS and CDR2 is YFSETQ. The CDR3 runs to 13 residues. Written as DNA, the CDR3 is TGCGCCAGCAGCTTGGGAGGGATCGGCGGCTACACCTTC. Translating gives CASSLGGIGGYTF.

The sample holds a few counts of this clonotype. The J gene is TRBJ2-7, the V gene TRBV6-6; D may be TRBD1 (6 bases). This CDR3 has 14 residues. Germline V lookup: CDR1 MNHNY, CDR2 SVGAGI (reference sequence). Trimming took off 2 bases at V and 6 bases at J, with 14 bases between the two ends. The CDR3 spells CASSYRDTSAEQYF. Here the CDR3 DNA reads TGTGCCAGCAGTTACCGGGACACCTCCGCCGAGCAGTACTTC.

This clonotype has at least ten counts. The gene calls are TRBV19 and TRBJ2-5; tentative D call: TRBD2 (6 bases). CDR3 length: 11 residues. Germline V gene lookup returns CDR1 LNHDA and CDR2 SQIVND (reference sequence). Between the trimmed V and J ends, which lost 7 bases and 7 bases, there was a span of 10 bases. The CDR3 DNA is TGTGCCAGTACCGCCGGGGGGACCCAGTACTTC. Translated: CASTAGGTQYF.

This clonotype was seen repeatedly, ten times or more. V gene TRBV25-1 combines with J gene TRBJ2-5; no definite D call. Germline-derived CDR1 and CDR2 are MGHDK and SYGVNS. V gave up 9 bases and J gave up 0 bases, with 14 bases separating them. The CDR3 runs 14 residues. In nucleotides, the CDR3 is TGTGCCAGTTTCTCGGACGAGTACCAAGAGACCCAGTACTTC. Protein: CASFSDEYQETQYF.

V usage is TRBV2 and J usage is TRBJ1-2; 7 nucleotides agree with TRBD1. The CDR3 contains 16 residues. The germline gives CDR1 SNHLY, CDR2 FYNNEI. V gave up 9 bases and J gave up 2 bases; unmatched junction bases: 15. The CDR3 sequence is CARTLTGTEMNYGYTF. In DNA, the CDR3 is TGTGCCAGAACACTTACCGGGACAGAGATGAACTATGGCTACACCTTC. The variable domain in full, with the rest retrieved from reference TRBV2 and TRBJ1-2, is EPEVTQTPSHQVTQMGQEVILRCVPISNHLYFYWYRQILGQKVEFLVSFYNNEISEKSEIFDDQFSVERPDGSNFTLKIRSTKLEDSAMYFCARTLTGTEMNYGYTFGSGTRLTVV.

The V call is TRBV10-3, the J call TRBJ1-5, with D possibly matching TRBD1 (5 bases). Trimming took off 4 bases at V and 6 bases at J, with 16 bases between the two ends. Germline CDR1 reads ENHRY; CDR2 reads SYGVKD. The CDR3 consists of 15 residues. In DNA, the CDR3 is TGTGCCATCAGTGCCGGCCCAACGGGGGGTCAGCCCCAGCATTTT. Translating gives CAISAGPTGGQPQHF.

V gene TRBV7-9 combines with J gene TRBJ1-1, with D hard to call. The CDR3 is 16 residues long. Germline V gene data show CDR1 as SEHNR and CDR2 as FQNEAQ (reference sequence). Trimming pared 5 bases from V and 0 bases from J, leaving 16 bases between. In nucleotides, the CDR3 is TGTGCCAGCAGCCGCGGTGAGGACGGCATGAACACTGAAGCTTTCTTT. It codes for CASSRGEDGMNTEAFF.

J is TRBJ2-3 and V is TRBV20-1; perhaps TRBD2 as D (5 bases). Germline values: CDR1 DFQATT, CDR2 SNEGSKA (reference sequence). Trimming stripped 5 bases from V and 2 bases from J, with 17 bases between. The CDR3 loop spans 15 amino acids. CDR3 region: CSARRAVSSTDTQYF. The CDR3 DNA sequence: TGCAGTGCTCGGAGAGCGGTGTCGTCCACAGATACGCAGTATTTT.

This clonotype was recorded at least ten times. This chain uses TRBV19 with TRBJ1-2; 8 nucleotides line up with TRBD1. Germline V lookup: CDR1 LNHDA, CDR2 SQIVND (reference sequence). The CDR3 sequence is 13 residues long. After removal of 3 bases from V and 5 bases from J, the junction contained 2 bases not matched to a gene. The CDR3 DNA sequence: TGTGCCAGTAGTATGGACAGGGTATATGGCTACACCTTC. As protein: CASSMDRVYGYTF. The variable domain in full, with the rest retrieved from reference TRBV19 and TRBJ1-2, is DGGITQSPKYLFRKEGQNVTLSCEQNLNHDAMYWYRQDPGQGLRLIYYSQIVNDFQKGDIAEGYSVSREKKESFPLTVTSAQKNPTAFYLCASSMDRVYGYTFGSGTRLTVV.

The V and J genes are TRBV5-1 and TRBJ1-6; TRBD1 matches at 9 bases. Unmatched junction bases numbered 6, after V lost 1 base and J lost 10 bases. The CDR3 has 15 residues. Looked up from germline, CDR1 is SGHRS and CDR2 is YFSETQ. The CDR3 loop is CASSLTGGRWSPLHF. The CDR3 nucleotides are TGCGCCAGCAGCTTGACAGGGGGCCGGTGGTCACCCCTCCACTTT. The complete variable domain, with remaining parts taken from reference TRBV5-1 and TRBJ1-6, reads KAGVTQTPRYLIKTRGQQVTLSCSPISGHRSVSWYQQTPGQGLQFLFEYFSETQRNKGNFPGRFSGRQFSNSRSEMNVSTLELGDSALYLCASSLTGGRWSPLHFGNGTRLTVT.

The chain combines TRBV11-2 with TRBJ2-5; 10 positions match TRBD1. V trimming: 7 bases; J trimming: 5 bases; junction bases outside the gene matches: 7. The CDR3 runs to 14 residues. CDR1 SGHAT and CDR2 FQNNGV come from the germline V gene. Written as DNA, the CDR3 is TGTGCCAGCAACCCCGGGACAGGGGTGGAGACCCAGTACTTC. Its protein is CASNPGTGVETQYF.

This clonotype has more than one count but fewer than ten. The chain combines TRBV12-3 or TRBV12-4 with TRBJ1-5; the D gene is possibly TRBD1 (5 bases). The CDR3 extends over 18 amino acids. Trimming cost V 3 bases and J 3 bases, with 21 bases left between them. This CDR3 is CASSLAPGATFYNQPQHF. CDR3 bases: TGTGCCAGCAGTTTGGCCCCCGGGGCGACTTTCTACAATCAGCCCCAGCATTTT.

In its sample, this clonotype was seen many times. The CDR3: CASSRQVGSEQYF. CDR3 coding DNA: TGTGCCAGCAGTCGGCAGGTGGGCAGCGAGCAGTACTTC. The gene calls are TRBV12-3 or TRBV12-4 and TRBJ2-7, with unresolved D. Trimming took 5 bases from V and 6 from J, leaving 14 bases between them. The CDR3 covers 13 residues.

This clonotype was counted at least ten times. The chain couples TRBV20-1 to TRBJ1-5, with D possibly being TRBD1 (5 bases). Germline V lookup: CDR1 DFQATT, CDR2 SNEGSKA (reference sequence). The CDR3 sequence is 13 residues long. Trimming took 6 bases from V and 6 from J, leaving 15 bases between them. The CDR3 is CSATDRKVQPQHF. In DNA form, the CDR3 reads TGCAGTGCCACCGACAGAAAAGTTCAGCCCCAGCATTTT.

V is TRBV7-2 and J is TRBJ2-7, with D perhaps given as TRBD1 or TRBD2 (5 bases each). This CDR3 spans 14 amino acids. V was cut by 2 bases and J by 5 bases, with 13 bases left in between. From germline, CDR1 is SGHTA and CDR2 FQGNSA. CDR3 DNA: TGTGCCAGCAGCTTAATCAGCGAGGGGCACGAGCAGTACTTC. It yields the protein CASSLISEGHEQYF.

A few counts support this clonotype. The chain has TRBV20-1 and TRBJ2-7; TRBD2 matches 10 bases. The CDR3 consists of 14 residues. J gave up 3 bases and V 6 bases, and 8 bases lay outside the gene matches. CDR1 is DFQATT and CDR2 is SNEGSKA in the germline V gene (reference sequence). The CDR3 DNA is TGCAGTGCATACAAACTAGCGGGGTACTACGAGCAGTACTTC. Its protein is CSAYKLAGYYEQYF.

This clonotype was seen more than once but under ten times. V is TRBV6-1 and J is TRBJ1-4; TRBD1 is a possible D gene (5 bases). In germline, CDR1 is MNHNS, CDR2 SASEGT. V lost 6 bases and J lost 9, with 8 bases in between. The CDR3 spans 11 residues. CDR3 region: CASRQVKKLFF. For the CDR3, the DNA is TGTGCCAGCAGACAGGTTAAAAAACTGTTTTTT.